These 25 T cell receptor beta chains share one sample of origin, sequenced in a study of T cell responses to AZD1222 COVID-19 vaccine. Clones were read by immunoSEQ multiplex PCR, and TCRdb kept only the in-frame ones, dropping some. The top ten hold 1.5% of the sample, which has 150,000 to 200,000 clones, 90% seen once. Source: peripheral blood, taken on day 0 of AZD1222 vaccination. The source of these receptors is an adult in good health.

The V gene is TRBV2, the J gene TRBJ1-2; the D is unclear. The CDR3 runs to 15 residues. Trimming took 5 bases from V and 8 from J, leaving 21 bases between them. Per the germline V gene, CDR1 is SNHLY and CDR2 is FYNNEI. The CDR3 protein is CASSSGPTFIEGYTF. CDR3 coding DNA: TGTGCCAGCAGTTCCGGGCCCACCTTCATAGAAGGCTACACCTTC.

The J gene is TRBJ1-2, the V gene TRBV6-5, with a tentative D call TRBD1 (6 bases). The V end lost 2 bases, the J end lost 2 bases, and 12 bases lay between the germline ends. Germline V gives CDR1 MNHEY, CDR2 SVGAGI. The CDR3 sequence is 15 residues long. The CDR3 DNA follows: TGTGCCAGCAGTTACGCGGCTACAGGGAACTATGGCTACACCTTC. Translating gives CASSYAATGNYGYTF.

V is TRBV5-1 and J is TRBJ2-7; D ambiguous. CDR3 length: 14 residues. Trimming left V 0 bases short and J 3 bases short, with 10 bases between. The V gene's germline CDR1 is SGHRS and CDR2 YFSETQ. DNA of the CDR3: TGCGCCAGCAGCTTGGGACGTGAGCACTACGAGCAGTACTTC. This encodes CASSLGREHYEQYF.

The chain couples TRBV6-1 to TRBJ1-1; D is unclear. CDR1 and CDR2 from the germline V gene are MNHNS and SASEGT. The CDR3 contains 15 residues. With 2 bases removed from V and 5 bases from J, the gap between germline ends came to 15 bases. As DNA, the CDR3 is TGTGCCAGCAGTGAAAGGGTGGGCAAGGGAACTGAAGCTTTCTTT. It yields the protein CASSERVGKGTEAFF.

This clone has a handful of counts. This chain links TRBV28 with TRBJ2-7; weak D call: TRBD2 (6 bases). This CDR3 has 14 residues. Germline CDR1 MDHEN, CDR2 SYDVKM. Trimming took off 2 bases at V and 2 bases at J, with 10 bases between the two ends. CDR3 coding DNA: TGTGCCAGCAGTTTAAAGGGACTGGCCTACGAGCAGTACTTC. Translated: CASSLKGLAYEQYF.

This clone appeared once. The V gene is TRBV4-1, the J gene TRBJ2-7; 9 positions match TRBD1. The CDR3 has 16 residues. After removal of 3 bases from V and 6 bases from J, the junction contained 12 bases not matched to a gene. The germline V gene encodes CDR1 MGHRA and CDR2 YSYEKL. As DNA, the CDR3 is TGCGCCAGCAGCCAGATCGCGGGACAGGGATCCCCCGAGCAGTACTTC. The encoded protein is CASSQIAGQGSPEQYF.

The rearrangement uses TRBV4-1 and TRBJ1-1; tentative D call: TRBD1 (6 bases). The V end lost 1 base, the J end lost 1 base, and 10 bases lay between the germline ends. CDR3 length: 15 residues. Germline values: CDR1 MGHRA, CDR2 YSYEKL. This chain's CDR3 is CASSQAGARNTEAFF. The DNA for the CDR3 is TGCGCCAGCAGCCAAGCGGGGGCTAGGAACACTGAAGCTTTCTTT.

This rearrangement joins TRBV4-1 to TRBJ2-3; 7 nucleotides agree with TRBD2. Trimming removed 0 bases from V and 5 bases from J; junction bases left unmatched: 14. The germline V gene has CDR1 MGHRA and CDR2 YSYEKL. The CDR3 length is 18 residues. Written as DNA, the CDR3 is TGCGCCAGCAGCCAAGACCGAAGACTAGCTCCCGACCTAGATACGCAGTATTTT. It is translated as CASSQDRRLAPDLDTQYF.

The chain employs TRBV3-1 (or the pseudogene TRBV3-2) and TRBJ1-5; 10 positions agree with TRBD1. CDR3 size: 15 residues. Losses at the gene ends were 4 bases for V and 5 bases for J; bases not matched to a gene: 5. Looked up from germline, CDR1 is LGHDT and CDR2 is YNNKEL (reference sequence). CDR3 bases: TGTGCCAGCAGCCCAGTGACAGGGGGCGATCAGCCCCAGCATTTT. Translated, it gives CASSPVTGGDQPQHF.

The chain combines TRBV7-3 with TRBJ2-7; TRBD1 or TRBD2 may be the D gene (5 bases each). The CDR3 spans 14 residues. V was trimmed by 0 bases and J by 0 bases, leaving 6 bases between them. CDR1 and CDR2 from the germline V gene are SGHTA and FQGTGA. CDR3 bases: TGTGCCAGCAGCTTAACAGGGACCTCCTACGAGCAGTACTTC. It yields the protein CASSLTGTSYEQYF.

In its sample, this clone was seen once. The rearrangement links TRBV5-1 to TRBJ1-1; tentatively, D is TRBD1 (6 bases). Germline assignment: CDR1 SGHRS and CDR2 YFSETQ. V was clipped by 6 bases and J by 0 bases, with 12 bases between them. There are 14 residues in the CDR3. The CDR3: CASTGAPLNTEAFF. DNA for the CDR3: TGCGCCAGCACGGGGGCCCCTCTGAACACTGAAGCTTTCTTT.

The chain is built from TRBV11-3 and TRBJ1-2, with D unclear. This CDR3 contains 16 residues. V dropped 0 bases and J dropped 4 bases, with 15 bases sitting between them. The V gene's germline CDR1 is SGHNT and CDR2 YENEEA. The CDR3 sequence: CASSLDGSADGYGYTF. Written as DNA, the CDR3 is TGTGCCAGCAGCTTAGATGGGTCGGCAGACGGCTATGGCTACACCTTC.

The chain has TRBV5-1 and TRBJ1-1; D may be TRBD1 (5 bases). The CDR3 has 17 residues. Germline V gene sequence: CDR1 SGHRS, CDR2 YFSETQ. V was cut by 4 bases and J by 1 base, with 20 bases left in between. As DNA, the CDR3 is TGCGCCAGCAGCGGGGGACCGCTTCAGGGTGGGAACACTGAAGCTTTCTTT. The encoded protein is CASSGGPLQGGNTEAFF.

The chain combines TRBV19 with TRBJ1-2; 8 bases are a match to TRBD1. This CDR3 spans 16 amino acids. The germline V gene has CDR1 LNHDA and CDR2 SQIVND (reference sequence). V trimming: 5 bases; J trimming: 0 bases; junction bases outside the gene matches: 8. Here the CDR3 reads CASSSGQGRSNYGYTF. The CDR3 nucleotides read TGTGCCAGTAGTTCAGGACAGGGAAGGTCTAACTATGGCTACACCTTC.

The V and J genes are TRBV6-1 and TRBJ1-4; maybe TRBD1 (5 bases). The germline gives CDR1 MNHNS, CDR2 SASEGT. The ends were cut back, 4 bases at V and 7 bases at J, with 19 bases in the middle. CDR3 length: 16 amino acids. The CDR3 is CASSGYRSLTGEKLFF. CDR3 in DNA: TGTGCCAGCAGTGGTTACAGGAGTTTAACGGGTGAAAAACTGTTTTTT.

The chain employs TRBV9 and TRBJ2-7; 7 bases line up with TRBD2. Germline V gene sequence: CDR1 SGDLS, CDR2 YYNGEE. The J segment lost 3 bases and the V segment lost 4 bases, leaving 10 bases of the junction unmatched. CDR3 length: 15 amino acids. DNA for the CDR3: TGTGCCAGCAGCCAGGGAGGGTTCTCAAGCTACGAGCAGTACTTC. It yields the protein CASSQGGFSSYEQYF.

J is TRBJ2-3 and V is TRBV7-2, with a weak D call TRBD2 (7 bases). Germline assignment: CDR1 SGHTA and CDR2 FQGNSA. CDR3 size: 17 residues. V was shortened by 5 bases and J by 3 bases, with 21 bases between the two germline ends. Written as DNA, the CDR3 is TGTGCCAGCAGCGCACCCCGGGGGGCCTTCACGACAGATACGCAGTATTTT. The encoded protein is CASSAPRGAFTTDTQYF.

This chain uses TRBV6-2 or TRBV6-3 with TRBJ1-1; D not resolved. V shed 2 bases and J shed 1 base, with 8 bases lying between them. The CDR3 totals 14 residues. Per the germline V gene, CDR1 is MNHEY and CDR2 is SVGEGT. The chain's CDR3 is CASSYLGPNTEAFF. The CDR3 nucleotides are TGTGCCAGCAGTTACCTCGGTCCGAACACTGAAGCTTTCTTT.

CDR3 region: CASSPTGDAYNSPLHF. In DNA form, the CDR3 reads TGTGCCAGCAGTCCAACAGGGGATGCCTATAATTCACCCCTCCACTTT. The gene calls are TRBV27 and TRBJ1-6, with 7 bases that match TRBD1. Germline CDR1 and CDR2: MNHEY and SMNVEV (reference sequence). This CDR3 contains 16 residues. Trimming removed 5 bases from V and 2 bases from J; junction bases left unmatched: 6.

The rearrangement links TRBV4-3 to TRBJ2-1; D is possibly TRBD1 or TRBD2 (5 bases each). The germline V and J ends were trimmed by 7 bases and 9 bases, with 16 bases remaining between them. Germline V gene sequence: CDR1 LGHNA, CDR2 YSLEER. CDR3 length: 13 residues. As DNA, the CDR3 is TGCGCCAGCACCTTCTGGGGGAAGGGTGAGCAGTTCTTC. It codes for CASTFWGKGEQFF.

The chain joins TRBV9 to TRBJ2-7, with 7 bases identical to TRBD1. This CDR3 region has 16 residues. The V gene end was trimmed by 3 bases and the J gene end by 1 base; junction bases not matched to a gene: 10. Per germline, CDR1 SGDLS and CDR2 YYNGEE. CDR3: CASSGSKGTASYEQYF. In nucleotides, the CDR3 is TGTGCCAGCAGCGGGTCCAAGGGGACAGCATCCTACGAGCAGTACTTC.

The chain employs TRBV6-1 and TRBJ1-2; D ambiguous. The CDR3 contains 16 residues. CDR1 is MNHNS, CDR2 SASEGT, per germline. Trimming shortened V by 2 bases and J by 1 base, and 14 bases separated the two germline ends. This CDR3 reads CASSESESYFNYGYTF. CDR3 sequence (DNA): TGTGCCAGCAGTGAAAGTGAATCTTATTTTAACTATGGCTACACCTTC.

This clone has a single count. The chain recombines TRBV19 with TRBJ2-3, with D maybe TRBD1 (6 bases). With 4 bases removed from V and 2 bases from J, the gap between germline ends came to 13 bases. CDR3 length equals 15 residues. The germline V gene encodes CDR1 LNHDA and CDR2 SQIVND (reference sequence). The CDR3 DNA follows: TGTGCCAGTAGTAACGACAGGTTTTCCACAGATACGCAGTATTTT. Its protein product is CASSNDRFSTDTQYF.

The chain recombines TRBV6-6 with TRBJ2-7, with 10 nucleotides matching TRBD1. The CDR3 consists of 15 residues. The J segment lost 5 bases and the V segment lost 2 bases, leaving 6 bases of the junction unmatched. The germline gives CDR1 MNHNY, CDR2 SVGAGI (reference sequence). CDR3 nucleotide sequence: TGTGCCAGCAGTTACAGACAGGGGGCTATCCACGAGCAGTACTTC. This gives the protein CASSYRQGAIHEQYF.

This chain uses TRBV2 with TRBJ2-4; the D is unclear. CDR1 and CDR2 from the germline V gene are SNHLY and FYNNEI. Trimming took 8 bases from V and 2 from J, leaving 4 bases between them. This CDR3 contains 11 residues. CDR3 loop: CASSTKNIQYF. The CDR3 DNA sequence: TGTGCCAGCTCAACCAAAAACATTCAGTACTTC.